What follows describes a single T cell receptor beta chain. This clonotype turned up a few times. No cognate antigen has been identified for it. Nothing much larger sits one base from this clone, and base qualities are not available. Reading the germline V gene (reference sequence) gives CDR1 LNHDA and CDR2 SQIVND. The CDR3 sequence holds 14 residues, the cysteine and phenylalanine included. The kept DNA is CDR3 alone, 42 bases in frame from the first base. V loses 4 bases, J loses 2 bases, and the germline ends lie 12 bases apart. This entry is derived from a study of T cells in Graves' hyperthyroidism and ophthalmopathy (dated by TCRdb to about 2019). Regarding the research as a whole: Peripheral blood was sampled at the time of initial diagnosis, prior to any treatment. Prospective prediction of ophthalmopathy was tested in an independent validation cohort of 18 to 20 hyperthyroidism patients and some 17 patients who later progressed to ophthalmopathy. After blood sampling, hyperthyroidism patients were treated with methimazole at a starting dose of 30 mg daily, and ophthalmopathy patients were treated with high-dose intravenous methylprednisolone. In about 6 Graves' hyperthyroidism patients, the study also compared T-cell repertoires from thyroid tissue with T-cell repertoires from blood. According to the paper, TCR Vbeta CDR3 sequencing was carried out on around 140 peripheral blood samples, which came from 40 to 45 ophthalmopathy, fewer than 80 hyperthyroidism and about 17 progressor patients. To identify TCR V-J signatures that set the groups apart, the researchers used a discovery cohort of 90 to 100 patients, made up of 40 to 45 with Graves' ophthalmopathy and some 58 with stable Graves' hyperthyroidism. The roughly 90 discovery patients were divided at random into training and test sets in a 7:3 ratio. General conclusions and limits of the study: Most expanded thyroid clonotypes (frequency above 0.001) were also detected in blood, a finding suggesting that blood repertoires may reflect thyroid immune responses. In validation, the model predicted progression to ophthalmopathy a median of 6.5 months before onset, with over 55% sensitivity and nearly 75% specificity. Ophthalmopathy was separated from stable hyperthyroidism by a 13 V-J signature model, with over 85% sensitivity and 81% to 82% specificity obtained in cross-validation and 80%/75% obtained in testing. Sample size was not statistically predetermined, and blinding of investigators to group allocation was not performed.

The TCR beta CDR3 regions were amplified from RNA transcripts. For the first round of RT-PCR on the TCR CDR3, the HTBI primer set was used together with the Qiagen OneStep RT-PCR kit. The libraries were constructed in a second round of multiplex PCR and then size-selected and purified. Libraries were sequenced paired-end with 100 bp reads on an Illumina HiSeq2000. As for how the authors treated the data: SOAPnuke was used to process the raw data, throwing out any read that contained adapters or uncalled bases, had a mean Phred below 15, or lacked an exact constant-primer or identifier match. COPE v1.2.5 was used to merge high-quality paired reads, and clonotypes were defined as unique nucleotide sequences. Clonotypes were aligned to IMGT TRBV, TRBD and TRBJ reference segments using MiTCR v1.1. Analysis was restricted to V-J combinations with a frequency above 0.0001, which covered 98% to 99.2% of repertoires. A TCS score was defined as the ratio between F50 (clonal expansion) and ExV (chaos), using BLOSUM62-based TCRdist between CDR3 peptides within each V-J. Welch's t-statistics and random forest reduced 450 to 600 V-J features to 13, which were used in a naive Bayes classifier (R e1071). TCRdb's own reprocessing of the public reads used fastp at Q25 and MiXCR and kept productive beta chains. Each CDR3 protein appears once, grouped with its most common genes and DNA. It is TCRdb's table, rather than the study itself, that gives the V and J calls and clone size. The sample profile shows roughly 400,000 distinct CDR3 sequences; about 14% of them were found once. Around 28% of the sample goes to the ten largest clones.

In the ophthalmopathy patients, disease was moderately to severely active, with a Clinical Activity Score of 3 or more, a NOSPECS grade of 4 or more, and a duration of less than 3 months. Patients with uncontrolled infections, other autoimmune diseases, pregnancy or lactation were excluded. Diagnoses were based on clinical symptoms, serum thyroxine and TRAb, thyroid ultrasound and orbital computed tomography. Ficoll-Paque density gradient centrifugation was used to isolate PBMCs from approximately 10 ml of fresh peripheral blood. Total RNA was extracted using Trizol reagent, and RNA quality was assessed on an Agilent 2100 Bioanalyzer.

Sequenced input: blood. This TCR was recovered from a man aged 50-60 years with Graves' ophthalmopathy. The chain employs TRBV19 and TRBJ2-7; possibly the D gene is TRBD1, per 6 matching bases. Read as DNA, the sequence is TGTGCCAGTAGTACCGGGACACGAACCTACGAGCAGTACTTC. Translated, it gives CASSTGTRTYEQYF.